The clone carrying this TCR beta chain was detected ten times or more. TCRdb itself ran the 5' RACE reads through MiXCR, one entry per CDR3 protein. The table includes about 360,000 distinct CDR3 sequences, about 15% detected once. The record originates from a study of T-cell memory formation after mild COVID-19. Study-level background: Clusters of TCRs were largely donor specific.

What was sequenced was PBMCs or a T cell subset sorted from them (not recorded which). The sequence was collected from a man aged 18 to 29 who had mild COVID-19 (a few samples of this study predate the infection). Cell type and time point are not known.

The CDR3, as DNA: TGTGCCAGCAGCGTAGATCCGGTTTACAATGAGCAGTTCTTC. This sequence encodes CASSVDPVYNEQFF. J is TRBJ2-1 and V is TRBV9, with D unresolved. Trimming stripped 0 bases from V and 4 bases from J, with 8 bases between. Germline V gene lookup returns CDR1 SGDLS and CDR2 YYNGEE. CDR3 length: 14 residues.